This T cell receptor beta chain was identified during a study of blood T cell repertoires in COVID-19. Background on the study: Whether acute or convalescent, the COVID-19 samples came from the United States, Italy and Spain. The cDNA or gDNA used as material had been derived from T cells, B-cell-depleted T cells, or PBMCs.

How the authors handled the data: Estimation of nucleated cell counts relied on the amplification of reference gene primers. TCRdb keeps only in-frame clones here, not all; method: immunoSEQ multiplex PCR. The DNA was the basis for D and trimming; V, J and clone size are from that table. In the table there are about 85,000 clones, around 85% of which are singletons. Sequencing used peripheral blood. This receptor was taken from a man between 60 and 70 years old with acute or convalescent COVID-19.

The CDR3 DNA reads as TGTGCCACCATGGGTCAGGGGTTCGGTAACTATGGCTACACCTTC. Its protein product is CATMGQGFGNYGYTF. The rearrangement uses TRBV27 and TRBJ1-2, with D possibly matching TRBD1 (6 bases). Deletions cut 10 bases from V and 1 base from J, with 19 bases between. CDR3 length equals 15 residues. CDR1 is MNHEY, CDR2 SMNVEV, per germline (reference sequence).